The text below deals with one TCR beta chain. Its target is unknown. This specimen belongs to a study of cytomegalovirus exposure and HLA in healthy donors. Notes on the study in general: In vitro data verified three CMV-associated chains as specific for CMV antigens.

CDR3 length: 13 residues. V gave up 3 bases and J gave up 8 bases; unmatched junction bases: 6. The germline V gene has CDR1 GTSNPN and CDR2 SVGIG (reference sequence). The donors comprised healthy bone marrow donors. The study ran its PCR with 60 Vbeta and 13 Jbeta primers. Repertoires were generated with immunoSEQ multiplex PCR, while TCRdb's copy carries only in-frame clones and drops some. The data show about 4,500 clones, approximately 81% seen once. The TCR sequence derives from a woman between 40 and 55 years old in good health and CMV-seropositive. The chain carries TRBV30 and TRBJ1-2, with 10 bases aligning to TRBD1. Sequencing was performed on PBMCs. This CDR3 is CAWRTGGVGGYTF. Written as DNA, the CDR3 is TGTGCCTGGAGGACAGGGGGCGTAGGCGGCTACACCTTC. Drawing the rest from reference TRBV30 and TRBJ1-2, the complete variable domain is SQTIHQWPATLVQPVGSPLSLECTVEGTSNPNLYWYRQAAGRGLQLLFYSVGIGQISSEVPQNLSASRPQDRQFILSSKKLLLSDSGFYLCAWRTGGVGGYTFGSGTRLTVV.